The rows below give T cell receptor beta chains drawn from one sample of a study of shared clonotypes between healthy human individuals. Profiling relied on immunoSEQ multiplex PCR, and the TCRdb table lists in-frame clones only, not all of them. The sample has some 2,100,000 clones, about 92% seen once; the top ten hold around 1.7%. The sample comprised naive CD8+ T cells from PBMCs. The receptors originated from a man aged 18 to 35 in good health. Some clones in this sample may be carry-over from other donors' samples. The conserved cysteine and the conserved F or W are not part of the CDR3 here.

V	J	CDR3
TRBV28	TRBJ1-4	ASSPKVVQGSEKLF
TRBV7-8	TRBJ2-7	ASSPGTGDYEQY
TRBV29-1	TRBJ1-2	SVDAGLPNYGYT
TRBV5-6	TRBJ1-5	ASSFQGGNQPQH
TRBV28	TRBJ2-7	ASTRLRDPYEQY
TRBV27	TRBJ2-1	ASSFPGTESSYNEQF
TRBV5-1	TRBJ2-1	ASSLVYRDSNNEQF
TRBV7-7	TRBJ2-3	ASSSERLAGDYSTDTQY
TRBV5-5	TRBJ1-1	ASSSGQFDPEAF
TRBV20-1	TRBJ2-1	SASWGNEQF
TRBV28	TRBJ2-7	ASSPGQGYDEQY
TRBV7-9	TRBJ2-7	ASSPTGQGYEQY
TRBV28	TRBJ1-1	ASRDMTGGNTEAF
TRBV6-1	TRBJ1-1	ASKGRGFTEAF
TRBV27	TRBJ2-2	ASSFGGGGGELF
TRBV2	TRBJ2-7	ASRGSSYEQY
TRBV7-2	TRBJ2-7	ASSRRSGRILGEQY
TRBV27	TRBJ2-7	ASRWSSGISLAEQY
TRBV10-2	TRBJ1-1	ASRDTGNPNTEAF
TRBV6-5	TRBJ2-7	ASSPGIGEQY
TRBV27	TRBJ2-1	ASIPAIAGGIYNEQF
TRBV7-8	TRBJ2-1	ASNSGLAGADLYNEQF
TRBV7-3	TRBJ2-1	ASSLISGTGDYNEQF
TRBV10-2	TRBJ1-3	ASSPGNTIY
TRBV5-6	TRBJ2-1	ASSLTSGENEQF
TRBV28	TRBJ1-3	ASSFGQGSFSGNTIY
TRBV2	TRBJ2-7	ASSVPRLAGGRSYEQY
TRBV5-4	TRBJ1-1	ASSGGLDGGTF
TRBV28	TRBJ2-7	ASSSAGTGVRDEQY
TRBV27	TRBJ1-5	ASSSRQGAWDQPQH
TRBV27	TRBJ1-5	ASSLGGGDQPQH
TRBV28	TRBJ1-1	ASSLFGISKNTEAF
TRBV2	TRBJ2-7	ASSSLGSRGSSLGGFYEQY
TRBV7-9	TRBJ1-2	ASSPAGAGYGYA
TRBV28	TRBJ1-5	ASQTREGNQPQH
TRBV10-3	TRBJ2-7	AIRQGAYEQY
TRBV4-1	TRBJ1-1	ASSQDRTFGEADEAF
TRBV27	TRBJ1-5	ASSFRGWVGQPQH
TRBV5-6	TRBJ2-7	ASSLGSSGRNEQY
TRBV7-9	TRBJ2-2	ASNEGTGELF
TRBV28	TRBJ2-7	ASSSGVEQY
TRBV27	TRBJ2-1	ASSRGPSGYNEQF
TRBV9	TRBJ2-1	ASSWTSGSNEQF
TRBV7-2	TRBJ2-7	ASSSWGPPDGEQY
TRBV5-1	TRBJ2-1	ASSQGTGGSYNEQF
TRBV27	TRBJ2-7	ASSPYGPAGEGYEQY
TRBV7-9	TRBJ2-2	ASSQGRGGELF
TRBV6-5	TRBJ2-2	ASSPGQGNTGELF
TRBV4-1	TRBJ2-1	ASSQVGPNEQF